The rows below give T cell receptor beta chains drawn from one sample of a study of T cells in Graves' hyperthyroidism and ophthalmopathy. One entry per CDR3 protein, called by TCRdb with MiXCR from the multiplex PCR reads. Of approximately 360,000 distinct CDR3 sequences in the sample, about 25% were seen once. Specimen: blood. All receptors come from a middle-aged man with Graves' hyperthyroidism. CDR3s include the opening cysteine and the closing phenylalanine or tryptophan. D genes are given only for firm matches. Clone size, where shown, is once, few, many, or a class for clones that have expanded.

CDR3: CASSLEGGREKLFF
DNA: TGTGCCAGCAGCTTAGAAGGGGGGAGAGAAAAACTGTTTTTC
D: NA
J: TRBJ1-4
V: TRBV11-2
size: NA
length: 14

CDR3: CATLTTLAETYNEQFF
DNA: TGTGCCACACTTACAACCCTAGCGGAAACCTACAATGAGCAGTTCTTC
D: TRBD2
J: TRBJ2-1
V: TRBV12-3/TRBV12-4
size: NA
length: 16

CDR3: CSARGGGSAEAFF
DNA: TGCAGTGCTAGAGGAGGGGGATCGGCTGAAGCTTTCTTT
D: NA
J: TRBJ1-1
V: TRBV20-1
size: few
length: 13

CDR3: CAWSSGGGSGNTIYF
DNA: TGTGCCTGGAGCAGCGGGGGGGGCTCTGGAAACACCATATATTTT
D: NA
J: TRBJ1-3
V: TRBV30
size: few
length: 15

CDR3: CASRGTSGRAGELFF
DNA: TGTGCCAGCAGAGGGACTAGCGGGAGGGCCGGGGAGCTGTTTTTT
D: TRBD2
J: TRBJ2-2
V: TRBV2
size: once
length: 15

CDR3: CAGALWGSEGETQYF
DNA: TGTGCCGGCGCGCTTTGGGGGAGCGAAGGAGAGACCCAGTACTTC
D: NA
J: TRBJ2-5
V: TRBV30
size: NA
length: 15

CDR3: CASSFRQGAYEQYF
DNA: TGCGCCAGCAGCTTCCGGCAGGGGGCCTACGAGCAGTACTTC
D: TRBD1
J: TRBJ2-7
V: TRBV5-1
size: NA
length: 14

CDR3: CSARALREAQYF
DNA: TGCAGTGCTAGAGCCCTAAGGGAGGCCCAGTACTTC
D: NA
J: TRBJ2-5
V: TRBV20-1
size: few
length: 12

CDR3: CASSGGTSHEQYF
DNA: TGTGCCAGCAGCGGGGGGACTAGCCACGAGCAGTACTTC
D: TRBD2
J: TRBJ2-7
V: TRBV13
size: few
length: 13

CDR3: CASSTGTGSFAGSYEQYF
DNA: TGTGCCAGCAGCACCGGGACAGGGAGCTTTGCGGGTTCCTACGAGCAGTACTTC
D: TRBD1
J: TRBJ2-7
V: TRBV12-3/TRBV12-4
size: NA
length: 18

CDR3: CASRGRTNTEAFF
DNA: TGTGCCAGCAGAGGACGGACGAACACTGAAGCTTTCTTT
D: NA
J: TRBJ1-1
V: TRBV6-1
size: NA
length: 13

CDR3: CSALQGSGELFF
DNA: TGCAGTGCTTTACAGGGTTCCGGGGAGCTGTTTTTT
D: NA
J: TRBJ2-2
V: TRBV20-1
size: NA
length: 12

CDR3: CASSRVEAFF
DNA: TGTGCCAGCTCCAGGGTTGAAGCTTTCTTT
D: NA
J: TRBJ1-1
V: TRBV18
size: few
length: 10

CDR3: CASSSFVTSGDSYEQYF
DNA: TGTGCCAGCAGCTCATTCGTTACTAGCGGGGACTCCTACGAGCAGTACTTC
D: TRBD2
J: TRBJ2-7
V: TRBV11-1
size: NA
length: 17

CDR3: CSAPGLAGSFRSNEQFF
DNA: TGCAGTGCCCCCGGACTAGCGGGATCGTTTCGATCCAATGAGCAGTTCTTC
D: TRBD2
J: TRBJ2-1
V: TRBV20-1
size: NA
length: 17

CDR3: CASGIYNGANVLTF
DNA: TGTGCTAGTGGTATTTATAATGGGGCCAACGTCCTGACTTTC
D: NA
J: TRBJ2-6
V: TRBV12-5
size: once
length: 14

CDR3: CASMGLGQGGLAKNIQYF
DNA: TGTGCCAGCATGGGTTTGGGGCAGGGAGGTTTGGCCAAAAACATTCAGTACTTC
D: NA
J: TRBJ2-4
V: TRBV6-2/TRBV6-3
size: NA
length: 18

CDR3: CASSSTGEGAETQYF
DNA: TGTGCCAGCAGCTCTACAGGGGAAGGTGCGGAGACCCAGTACTTC
D: TRBD1
J: TRBJ2-5
V: TRBV13
size: once
length: 15

CDR3: CASRILASTYNEQFF
DNA: TGTGCCAGCCGAATCCTAGCGTCTACCTACAATGAGCAGTTCTTC
D: NA
J: TRBJ2-1
V: TRBV27
size: few
length: 15

CDR3: CATSPRTSAGELFF
DNA: TGCGCCACCTCGCCCCGGACTAGCGCCGGGGAGCTGTTTTTT
D: TRBD2
J: TRBJ2-2
V: TRBV5-1
size: few
length: 14

CDR3: CASSQSYERYF
DNA: TGTGCCAGCAGCCAGTCCTACGAGCGGTACTTC
D: NA
J: TRBJ2-7
V: TRBV3-1
size: few
length: 11

CDR3: CTSRRTGYGYTF
DNA: TGCACCTCGCGGAGGACAGGGTATGGCTACACCTTC
D: TRBD1
J: TRBJ1-2
V: TRBV20-1
size: few
length: 12

CDR3: CASSPSLQQSQHF
DNA: TGTGCCAGCAGTCCCAGCCTACAGCAGTCCCAGCATTTT
D: NA
J: TRBJ1-5
V: TRBV6-1
size: once
length: 13

CDR3: CASSLSGAGYEQYF
DNA: TGTGCCAGCAGTTTATCGGGGGCCGGCTACGAGCAGTACTTC
D: NA
J: TRBJ2-7
V: TRBV28
size: many
length: 14

CDR3: CASSPFLAEETQYF
DNA: TGTGCCAGCAGCCCTTTTTTAGCGGAAGAGACCCAGTACTTC
D: NA
J: TRBJ2-5
V: TRBV5-5
size: NA
length: 14

CDR3: CASSPGSSGNTIYF
DNA: TGTGCCAGCTCACCGGGGAGCTCTGGAAACACCATATATTTT
D: NA
J: TRBJ1-3
V: TRBV12-3/TRBV12-4
size: NA
length: 14

CDR3: CASSSGLAGMNEQFF
DNA: TGCGCCAGCAGCTCGGGACTAGCGGGAATGAATGAGCAGTTCTTC
D: TRBD2
J: TRBJ2-1
V: TRBV5-1
size: few
length: 15

CDR3: CSVSEGIATNEKLFF
DNA: TGCAGCGTTTCGGAGGGGATTGCAACTAATGAAAAACTGTTTTTT
D: NA
J: TRBJ1-4
V: TRBV29-1
size: NA
length: 15

CDR3: CSARQDRGRRNTEAFF
DNA: TGCAGCGCTAGACAGGACAGGGGGCGACGGAACACTGAAGCTTTCTTT
D: TRBD1
J: TRBJ1-1
V: TRBV29-1
size: NA
length: 16

CDR3: CSARDSAEGIHEQFF
DNA: TGCAGTGCTAGAGATAGCGCGGAGGGGATACATGAGCAGTTCTTC
D: NA
J: TRBJ2-1
V: TRBV20-1
size: many
length: 15

CDR3: CASRPGPQTGELFF
DNA: TGTGCCAGCAGGCCGGGACCCCAGACCGGGGAGCTGTTTTTT
D: NA
J: TRBJ2-2
V: TRBV12-3/TRBV12-4
size: NA
length: 14

CDR3: CASNRGAGDEQYF
DNA: TGTGCCAGCAACCGAGGGGCTGGGGACGAGCAGTACTTC
D: NA
J: TRBJ2-7
V: TRBV7-8
size: NA
length: 13

CDR3: CASSYRTGTGYTF
DNA: TGTGCCAGCAGTTACCGGACAGGGACTGGCTACACCTTC
D: TRBD1
J: TRBJ1-2
V: TRBV27
size: few
length: 13

CDR3: CASSQVGYKLFF
DNA: TGTGCCAGCAGCCAAGTCGGGTATAAACTGTTTTTT
D: NA
J: TRBJ1-4
V: TRBV3-1
size: NA
length: 12

CDR3: CASRGTGVTEAFF
DNA: TGCGCCAGCAGGGGTACAGGGGTAACTGAAGCTTTCTTT
D: TRBD1
J: TRBJ1-1
V: TRBV5-1
size: NA
length: 13

CDR3: CASWPVGDNEQFF
DNA: TGTGCCAGCTGGCCGGTGGGAGACAATGAGCAGTTCTTC
D: NA
J: TRBJ2-1
V: TRBV12-3/TRBV12-4
size: NA
length: 13

CDR3: CSARTRGGDKNIQYF
DNA: TGCAGTGCTAGAACCAGAGGGGGCGACAAAAACATTCAGTACTTC
D: TRBD1
J: TRBJ2-4
V: TRBV20-1
size: once
length: 15

CDR3: CASPPSGSNTGELFF
DNA: TGTGCCAGCCCCCCCAGCGGATCGAACACCGGGGAGCTGTTTTTT
D: NA
J: TRBJ2-2
V: TRBV7-9
size: NA
length: 15

CDR3: CASSYPPGRLYTEAFF
DNA: TGTGCCAGCAGTTATCCCCCCGGCAGACTTTACACTGAAGCTTTCTTT
D: NA
J: TRBJ1-1
V: TRBV12-3/TRBV12-4
size: many
length: 16

CDR3: CASSINRGNEQFF
DNA: TGTGCCAGCAGCATTAACCGTGGCAATGAGCAGTTCTTC
D: NA
J: TRBJ2-1
V: TRBV7-3
size: few
length: 13

CDR3: CASSTNSFYGYTF
DNA: TGTGCCAGCAGCACGAACAGCTTTTATGGCTACACCTTC
D: NA
J: TRBJ1-2
V: TRBV16
size: many
length: 13

CDR3: CASTPWGRVEDTQYF
DNA: TGTGCCAGCACCCCTTGGGGGAGAGTAGAAGATACGCAGTATTTT
D: NA
J: TRBJ2-3
V: TRBV9
size: few
length: 15

CDR3: CASSLDQHQPQHF
DNA: TGTGCCAGCAGCTTGGATCAGCACCAGCCCCAGCATTTT
D: NA
J: TRBJ1-5
V: TRBV5-8
size: NA
length: 13

CDR3: CASTQTGTSYEQHF
DNA: TGTGCCAGCACTCAGACAGGAACCTCCTACGAGCAGCACTTC
D: NA
J: TRBJ2-7
V: TRBV6-1
size: NA
length: 14

CDR3: CSAIQGEGTKNMQYF
DNA: TGCAGTGCTATACAGGGAGAAGGAACCAAAAACATGCAGTACTTC
D: NA
J: TRBJ2-4
V: TRBV20-1
size: NA
length: 15

CDR3: CSARPLAPQPDTQYF
DNA: TGCAGTGCTAGGCCCCTAGCCCCTCAGCCAGATACGCAGTATTTT
D: NA
J: TRBJ2-3
V: TRBV20-1
size: NA
length: 15